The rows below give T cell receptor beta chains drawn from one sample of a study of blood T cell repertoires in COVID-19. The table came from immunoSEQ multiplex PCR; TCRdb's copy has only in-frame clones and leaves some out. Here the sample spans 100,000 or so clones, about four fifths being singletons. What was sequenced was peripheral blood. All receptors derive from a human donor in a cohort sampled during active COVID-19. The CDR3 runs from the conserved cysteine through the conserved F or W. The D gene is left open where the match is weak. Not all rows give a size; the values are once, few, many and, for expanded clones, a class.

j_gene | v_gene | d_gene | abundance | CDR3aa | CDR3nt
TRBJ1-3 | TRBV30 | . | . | CAWSVQFISGNTIYF | TGTGCCTGGAGTGTACAGTTCATCTCTGGAAACACCATATATTTT
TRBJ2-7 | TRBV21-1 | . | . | CASSTGTDPYEQYF | TGTGCCAGCAGCACGGGAACAGATCCCTACGAGCAGTACTTC
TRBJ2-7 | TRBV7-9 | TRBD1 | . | CASSPWDRNYEQYF | TGTGCCAGCAGCCCATGGGACAGAAACTACGAGCAGTACTTC
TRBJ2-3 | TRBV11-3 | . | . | CASRYSTDTQYF | TGTGCCAGCAGATATAGCACAGATACGCAGTATTTT
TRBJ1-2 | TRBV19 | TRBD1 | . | CASSTERRQGSYGYTF | TGTGCCAGTAGTACAGAACGCCGACAGGGATCTTATGGCTACACCTTC
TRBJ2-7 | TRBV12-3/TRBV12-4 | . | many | CASSLYRDDEQYF | TGTGCCAGCAGTTTATACAGGGATGACGAGCAGTACTTC
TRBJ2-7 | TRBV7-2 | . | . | CASTPNKGSLGYEQYF | TGTGCCAGCACCCCCAACAAGGGGTCCTTAGGATACGAGCAGTACTTC
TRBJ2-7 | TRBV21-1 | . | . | CASSKVRLAGEGNPYEQYF | TGTGCCAGCAGCAAAGTACGGCTAGCGGGAGAGGGAAACCCCTACGAGCAGTACTTC
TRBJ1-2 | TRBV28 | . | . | CASSSGTNYGYTF | TGTGCCAGCAGTTCAGGAACAAACTATGGCTACACCTTC
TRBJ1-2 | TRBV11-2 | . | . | CASSWGTGRDYGYTF | TGTGCCAGCAGCTGGGGAACAGGGAGGGACTATGGCTACACCTTC
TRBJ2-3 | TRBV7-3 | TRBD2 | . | CASSPEGGRGPDTQYF | TGTGCCAGCAGCCCGGAAGGCGGGAGGGGACCAGATACGCAGTATTTT
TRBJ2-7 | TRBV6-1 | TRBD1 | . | CASSDSGGPYEQYF | TGTGCCAGCAGTGATTCAGGGGGCCCCTACGAGCAGTACTTC
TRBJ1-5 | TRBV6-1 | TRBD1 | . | CASSEVGQGAFFRTNNQPQHF | TGTGCCAGCAGTGAAGTAGGTCAGGGGGCTTTTTTTCGGACCAACAATCAGCCCCAGCATTTT
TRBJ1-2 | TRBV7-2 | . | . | CASSFNGAGVIGGYTF | TGTGCCAGCAGCTTTAACGGAGCCGGGGTTATTGGTGGCTACACCTTC
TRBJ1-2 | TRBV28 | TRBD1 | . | CASRAAGGVPYGYTF | TGTGCCAGCAGGGCTGCAGGGGGCGTCCCCTATGGCTACACCTTC
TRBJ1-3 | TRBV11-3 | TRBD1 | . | CASSQGTAAGNTIYF | TGTGCCAGCAGCCAAGGGACAGCAGCTGGAAACACCATATATTTT
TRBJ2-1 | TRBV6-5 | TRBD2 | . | CASSSLSLAGQFF | TGTGCCAGCAGTTCCCTTTCTCTAGCGGGGCAGTTCTTC
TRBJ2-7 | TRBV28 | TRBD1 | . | CASTPLGQVNSYEQYF | TGTGCCAGCACCCCCTTAGGACAGGTAAACTCCTACGAGCAGTACTTC
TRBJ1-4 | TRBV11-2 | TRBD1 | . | CASSLDRASEKLFF | TGTGCCAGCAGCTTGGACAGGGCCTCGGAAAAACTGTTTTTT
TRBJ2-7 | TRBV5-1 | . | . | CASSPGQIYEQYF | TGCGCCAGCAGCCCAGGACAGATCTACGAGCAGTACTTC
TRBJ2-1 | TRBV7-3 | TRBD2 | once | CASSPSGGTYNEQFF | TGTGCCAGCAGCCCTAGCGGGGGCACCTACAATGAGCAGTTCTTC
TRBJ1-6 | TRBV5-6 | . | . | CASSLAGSSYNSPLHF | TGTGCCAGCAGCCTGGCGGGGAGCTCCTATAATTCACCCCTCCACTTT
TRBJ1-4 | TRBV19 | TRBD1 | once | CASSTLDRGRVGEKLFF | TGTGCCAGTAGTACGTTGGACAGGGGGCGCGTTGGTGAAAAACTGTTTTTT
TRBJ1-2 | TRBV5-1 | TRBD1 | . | CASSLMTGGDYGYTF | TGCGCCAGCAGCTTGATGACAGGGGGCGACTATGGCTACACCTTC
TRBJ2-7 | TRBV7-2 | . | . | CASSLQGTLSYEQYF | TGTGCCAGCAGCTTACAGGGAACACTGTCCTACGAGCAGTACTTC
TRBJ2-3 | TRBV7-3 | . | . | CASSSTAGHSLYF | TGTGCCAGCAGCAGCACTGCGGGCCACTCGCTGTATTTT
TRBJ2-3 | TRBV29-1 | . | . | CSVAAGSGRTDTQYF | TGCAGCGTTGCCGCGGGTAGCGGTCGCACAGATACGCAGTATTTT
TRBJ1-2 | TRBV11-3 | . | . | CASSFGRTYGYTF | TGTGCCAGCAGCTTCGGCCGGACTTATGGCTACACCTTC
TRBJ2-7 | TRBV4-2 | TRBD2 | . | CASSQDGTGGPYEQYF | TGTGCCAGCAGCCAAGACGGGACGGGAGGCCCCTACGAGCAGTACTTC
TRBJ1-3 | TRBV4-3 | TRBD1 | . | CASSQGQGLPGNTIYF | TGCGCCAGCAGCCAAGGACAGGGTCTACCTGGAAACACCATATATTTT
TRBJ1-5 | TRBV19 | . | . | CATHTYGGWGNSNQPQHF | TGTGCCACGCACACCTACGGGGGTTGGGGGAATAGCAATCAGCCCCAGCATTTT
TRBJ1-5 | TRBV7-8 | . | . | CASSRETGSNQPQHF | TGTGCCAGCAGCCGAGAGACGGGTAGCAATCAGCCCCAGCATTTT
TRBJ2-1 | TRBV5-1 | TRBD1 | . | CASSTGGTGANNEQFF | TGCGCCAGCAGCACCGGTGGGACAGGGGCGAACAATGAGCAGTTCTTC
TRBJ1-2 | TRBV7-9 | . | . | CASSLFLEDGYTF | TGTGCCAGCAGCTTATTTCTAGAGGATGGCTACACCTTC
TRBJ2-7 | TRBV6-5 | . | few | CASSYAKTGSYEQYF | TGTGCCAGCAGTTATGCTAAGACAGGCTCCTACGAGCAGTACTTC
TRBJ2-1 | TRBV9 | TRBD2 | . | CASSGGGRDEQFF | TGTGCCAGCAGCGGCGGGGGGAGGGATGAGCAGTTCTTC
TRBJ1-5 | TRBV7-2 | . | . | CASSLRDFNQPQHF | TGTGCCAGCAGCCTCCGGGACTTCAATCAGCCCCAGCATTTT
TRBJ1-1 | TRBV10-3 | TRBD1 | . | CAIDTGGNTEAFF | TGTGCCATCGATACAGGGGGGAACACTGAAGCTTTCTTT
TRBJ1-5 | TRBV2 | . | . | CASSGQGAQPQHF | TGTGCCAGCAGTGGTCAAGGGGCTCAGCCCCAGCATTTT
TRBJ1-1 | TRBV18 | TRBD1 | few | CASARDRPQITEAFF | TGTGCCAGCGCTAGGGACAGGCCCCAAATCACTGAAGCTTTCTTT
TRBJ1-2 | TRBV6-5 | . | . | CASWGTMGKGYTF | TGTGCCAGCTGGGGGACAATGGGAAAAGGCTACACCTTC
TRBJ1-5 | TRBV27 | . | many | CASSPLNQPQHF | TGTGCCAGCAGTCCTCTAAATCAGCCCCAGCATTTT
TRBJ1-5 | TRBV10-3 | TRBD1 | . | CAISGTGQPQHF | TGTGCCATCAGTGGGACAGGACAGCCCCAGCATTTT
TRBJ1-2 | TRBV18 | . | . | CASSPSRQANYGYTF | TGTGCCAGCTCACCAAGCAGGCAGGCTAACTATGGCTACACCTTC
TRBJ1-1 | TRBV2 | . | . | CASSETDYHF | TGTGCCAGCAGTGAAACGGACTACCATTTT
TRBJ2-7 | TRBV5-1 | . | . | CASSLTGPNYEQYF | TGCGCCAGCAGCTTGACAGGGCCAAATTACGAGCAGTACTTC
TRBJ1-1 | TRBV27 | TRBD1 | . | CASGPWTGGNTEAFF | TGTGCCAGCGGCCCTTGGACAGGGGGGAACACTGAAGCTTTCTTT
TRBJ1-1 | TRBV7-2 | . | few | CASSLEGGKTEAFF | TGTGCCAGCAGCTTGGAAGGGGGAAAAACTGAAGCTTTCTTT
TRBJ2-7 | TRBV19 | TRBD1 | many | CASSQWDRGYEQYF | TGTGCCAGTAGTCAATGGGACAGGGGCTACGAGCAGTACTTC
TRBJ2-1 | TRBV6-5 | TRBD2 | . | CASSSSGRGYNEQFF | TGTGCCAGCAGTTCTAGCGGGAGAGGTTACAATGAGCAGTTCTTC